One and the same sample provided the 31 T cell receptor beta chains below, sequenced in a study of blood T cell repertoires in COVID-19. Here immunoSEQ multiplex PCR was the method, and the copy in TCRdb shows in-frame clones only, minus some. The table records under 200,000 clones, roughly nine tenths of them present only once. The sample was peripheral blood. Receptors originate from an older woman with acute or convalescent COVID-19.

V usage is TRBV6-2 or TRBV6-3 and J usage is TRBJ1-5; D gene uncertain. V gave up 2 bases and J gave up 4 bases, with 12 bases separating them. This CDR3 is 15 amino acids long. The germline CDR1 and CDR2 sequences are MNHEY and SVGEGT. In DNA, the CDR3 is TGTGCCAGCAGTTACGCTGGGCAGTGGAATCAGCCCCAGCATTTT. Its translation: CASSYAGQWNQPQHF.

The rearrangement uses TRBV28 and TRBJ1-5; a weak D match, TRBD1 (6 bases). With 6 bases removed from V and 1 base from J, the gap between germline ends came to 13 bases. Germline values: CDR1 MDHEN, CDR2 SYDVKM. This CDR3 comprises 15 residues. The CDR3 DNA sequence: TGTGCCAGCAGCCTCGCGGGGGCGAGCAATCAGCCCCAGCATTTT. Its translation is CASSLAGASNQPQHF.

V gene TRBV25-1 combines with J gene TRBJ1-6; no reliable D call. The V end was cut by 1 base, the J end by 4 bases, with 5 bases between. In germline, CDR1 is MGHDK, CDR2 SYGVNS. CDR3 length: 14 amino acids. CDR3 DNA: TGTGCCAGCAGTGAATCAGGTTATAATTCACCCCTCCACTTT. As protein: CASSESGYNSPLHF.

The chain joins TRBV27 to TRBJ1-3, with a possible D match to TRBD1 (6 bases). This CDR3 is built from 16 residues. The ends were cut back, 5 bases at V and 9 bases at J, with 23 bases in the middle. Germline loops: CDR1 MNHEY, CDR2 SMNVEV (reference sequence). CDR3 in DNA: TGTGCCAGCAGTCCCGGGAGGGGGTTATCCCGAAGCACCATATATTTT. Translated: CASSPGRGLSRSTIYF.

This chain links TRBV19 with TRBJ1-5; D gene ambiguous. The germline V gene encodes CDR1 LNHDA and CDR2 SQIVND (reference sequence). The CDR3 extends over 14 amino acids. With 7 bases removed from V and 3 bases from J, the gap between germline ends came to 13 bases. For the CDR3, the DNA is TGTGCCAGTAAACGAAGGGAGAACAATCAGCCCCAGCATTTT. It encodes CASKRRENNQPQHF. Complete variable domain (other parts from reference TRBV19 and TRBJ1-5): DGGITQSPKYLFRKEGQNVTLSCEQNLNHDAMYWYRQDPGQGLRLIYYSQIVNDFQKGDIAEGYSVSREKKESFPLTVTSAQKNPTAFYLCASKRRENNQPQHFGDGTRLSIL.

The V call is TRBV7-3, the J call TRBJ2-3, with TRBD1 as a possible D gene (6 bases). The V end lost 2 bases, the J end lost 1 base, and 19 bases lay between the germline ends. The CDR3 is 18 residues long. Germline V gene data show CDR1 as SGHTA and CDR2 as FQGTGA. The CDR3 here is CASSLWGRRQGRTDTQYF. The CDR3 region has the DNA TGTGCCAGCAGCTTATGGGGTCGGCGGCAGGGGCGCACAGATACGCAGTATTTT.

This rearrangement joins TRBV6-6 to TRBJ2-7; D remains ambiguous. V was cut by 0 bases and J by 0 bases, with 9 bases left in between. Per the germline V gene, CDR1 is MNHNY and CDR2 is SVGAGI (reference sequence). This CDR3 region has 15 residues. In DNA form, the CDR3 reads TGTGCCAGCAGTTACTCTTCCAGTGCCTCCTACGAGCAGTACTTC. It encodes CASSYSSSASYEQYF.

The V and J genes are TRBV4-3 and TRBJ1-5, with TRBD1 identical over 8 bases. The CDR3 loop spans 16 amino acids. Per germline, CDR1 LGHNA and CDR2 YSLEER. The junction had 7 bases not matched to a gene; V was cut back by 0 bases and J by 6 bases. Here the CDR3 reads CASSQDWTGKFQPQHF. As DNA, the CDR3 is TGCGCCAGCAGCCAAGATTGGACAGGGAAATTTCAGCCCCAGCATTTT.

V gene TRBV4-3 combines with J gene TRBJ2-5, with 11 bases fitting TRBD2. Unmatched junction bases numbered 6, after V lost 1 base and J lost 2 bases. This CDR3 contains 17 residues. Germline values: CDR1 LGHNA, CDR2 YSLEER. CDR3 region: CASSQGWTSGRQETQYF. The CDR3, as DNA: TGCGCCAGCAGCCAAGGGTGGACTAGCGGGCGTCAAGAGACCCAGTACTTC.

V usage is TRBV4-1 and J usage is TRBJ2-1; 10 bases align to TRBD2. Germline CDR1 is MGHRA and CDR2 is YSYEKL. J was trimmed by 6 bases and V by 4 bases; bases with no gene match: 18. The CDR3 covers 19 residues. The CDR3 region is CASSRGGTSEKGRSNEQFF. CDR3 DNA sequence: TGCGCCAGCAGCCGTGGTGGGACTAGCGAAAAGGGGCGATCCAATGAGCAGTTCTTC.

The rearrangement links TRBV6-4 to TRBJ2-5; 7 bases match TRBD1. The CDR3 is 15 residues long. Germline V lookup: CDR1 MRHNA, CDR2 SNTAGT. The ends lost 6 bases at V and 3 bases at J; junction bases unmatched: 10. The DNA for the CDR3 is TGTGCCAGCAGCCACTCAAGGGGACAGAAAGAGACCCAGTACTTC. The encoded protein is CASSHSRGQKETQYF.

This clone was seen once. The J gene is TRBJ2-2, the V gene TRBV3-1 (or the pseudogene TRBV3-2); TRBD2 is a possible D gene (5 bases). Germline CDR1 and CDR2: LGHDT and YNNKEL (reference sequence). The ends were cut back, 4 bases at V and 5 bases at J, with 5 bases in the middle. The CDR3 is 12 amino acids. CDR3 region: CASSRTTGELFF. The DNA of the CDR3 is TGTGCCAGCAGCCGGACTACCGGGGAGCTGTTTTTT.

V gene TRBV21-1 combines with J gene TRBJ1-2; the table calls TRBD1, which could not be checked here. TRBV21-1 is shown as a pseudogene. The CDR3 is made up of 14 amino acids. The CDR3 DNA follows: TGTGCCAGCAGCAATAACAACAGTAACTATGGCTACACCTTC. Translation: CASSNNNSNYGYTF.

The sample holds one count of this clone. The chain combines TRBV6-1 with TRBJ2-7; D uncertain. CDR1 and CDR2 (germline): MNHNS, SASEGT. The V gene lost 2 bases and the J gene lost 3 bases, with 17 bases spanning the gap. The CDR3 consists of 16 residues. This CDR3 is CASSEYAARHLYEQYF. The CDR3 bases are TGTGCCAGCAGTGAATACGCCGCGAGACACCTCTACGAGCAGTACTTC.

V usage is TRBV2 and J usage is TRBJ1-3; a weak D match, TRBD1 (6 bases). The CDR3 is 17 amino acids. Germline V gene lookup returns CDR1 SNHLY and CDR2 FYNNEI. V was cut by 1 base and J by 0 bases, with 13 bases left in between. CDR3 sequence reads: CASSEEAVDSSGNTIYF. Written as DNA, the CDR3 is TGTGCCAGCAGTGAAGAGGCGGTGGACAGCTCTGGAAACACCATATATTTT.

This clone appeared a single time. One end of the junction does not line up with germline, which may come from a read error. This chain connects TRBV5-6 to TRBJ2-2; unclear D gene. CDR1 is SGHDT and CDR2 is YYEEEE in the germline V gene. The CDR3 consists of 13 residues. For the CDR3, the DNA is TGTGCCAGTAGCTACACGAACACCGGGGAGCTGTTTTTT. Protein: CASSYTNTGELFF.

The chain carries TRBV7-2 and TRBJ1-3; D perhaps matches TRBD1 (6 bases). This CDR3 has 14 amino acids. Germline V gene sequence: CDR1 SGHTA, CDR2 FQGNSA. Trimming removed 6 bases from V and 8 bases from J, with 17 bases in between. CDR3 protein: CASSPGQGRHTIYF. Here the CDR3 DNA reads TGTGCCAGCAGTCCGGGGCAGGGGCGGCACACCATATATTTT.

The chain combines TRBV7-9 with TRBJ2-1; 8 bases line up with TRBD1. This CDR3 is built from 14 residues. Germline CDR1 and CDR2: SEHNR and FQNEAQ (reference sequence). The trim removed 3 bases at V and 10 bases at J, leaving 8 bases unmatched. The CDR3 region is CASSLAANRGEQFF. The CDR3 DNA is TGTGCCAGCAGCTTGGCCGCGAACAGGGGGGAGCAGTTCTTC. The complete variable domain, with remaining parts taken from reference TRBV7-9 and TRBJ2-1, reads DTGVSQNPRHKITKRGQNVTFRCDPISEHNRLYWYRQTLGQGPEFLTYFQNEAQLEKSRLLSDRFSAERPKGSFSTLEIQRTEQGDSAMYLCASSLAANRGEQFFGPGTRLTVL.

The chain combines TRBV6-1 with TRBJ2-5, with 13 bases aligning to TRBD2. CDR1 and CDR2 (germline): MNHNS, SASEGT. The CDR3 extends over 16 amino acids. V shed 4 bases, J shed 6 bases, and the junction held 8 bases outside the gene matches. The CDR3 is CASSGTSGRASKTQYF. CDR3 coding DNA: TGTGCCAGCAGTGGAACTAGCGGGAGGGCCTCGAAGACCCAGTACTTC.

This rearrangement joins TRBV28 to TRBJ2-5; 13 nucleotides agree with TRBD2. Trimming removed 3 bases from V and 5 bases from J; junction bases left unmatched: 3. Germline V lookup: CDR1 MDHEN, CDR2 SYDVKM. This CDR3 is built from 15 residues. The CDR3 reads CASSLLTSGRETQYF. The CDR3 coding sequence is TGTGCCAGCAGTTTGTTGACTAGCGGGAGGGAGACCCAGTACTTC.

The chain carries TRBV6-6 and TRBJ1-3; D call uncertain. V was shortened by 0 bases and J by 4 bases, with 4 bases between the two germline ends. Per germline, CDR1 MNHNY and CDR2 SVGAGI (reference sequence). CDR3 size: 13 residues. The CDR3 protein is CASSYSEGNTIYF. Here the CDR3 DNA reads TGTGCCAGCAGTTACTCGGAGGGAAACACCATATATTTT.

V usage is TRBV5-1 and J usage is TRBJ1-6; 12 bases line up with TRBD1. The CDR3 has 18 residues. CDR1 and CDR2 (germline): SGHRS, YFSETQ. The V segment lost 3 bases and the J segment 10 bases; nucleotides outside the gene matches: 14. CDR3 sequence (DNA): TGCGCCAGCAGCTCGGGGACAGGGGGCTCCTCCTATGAGTCACCCCTCCACTTT. Protein product: CASSSGTGGSSYESPLHF.

The chain uses TRBV19 and TRBJ2-4; TRBD1 aligns across 9 bases. V lost 3 bases, J lost 2 bases, and 5 bases stayed unmatched. Germline CDR1 LNHDA, CDR2 SQIVND (reference sequence). This CDR3 has 16 amino acids. CDR3 sequence reads: CASSIGTGRTKNIQYF. The CDR3 coding sequence is TGTGCCAGTAGTATCGGGACAGGGAGGACCAAAAACATTCAGTACTTC.

With respect to this clone: Distinct nucleotide sequences in the sample also encode this CDR3. This rearrangement joins TRBV5-1 to TRBJ2-3, with 7 bases matching TRBD2. J gave up 1 base and V 1 base, and 3 bases lay outside the gene matches. Germline loops: CDR1 SGHRS, CDR2 YFSETQ. The CDR3 length is 15 residues. As DNA, the CDR3 is TGCGCCAGCAGCTTGCCCAGCGGGGGCACAGATACGCAGTATTTT. Protein: CASSLPSGGTDTQYF.

The chain couples TRBV4-2 to TRBJ1-1; D uncertain. Looked up from germline, CDR1 is LGHNA and CDR2 is YNFKEQ. The V end was cut by 2 bases, the J end by 6 bases, with 10 bases between. This CDR3 has 13 amino acids. The CDR3 DNA reads as TGTGCCAGCAGCCAATCAACTTCTCCTGAAGCTTTCTTT. Amino acids: CASSQSTSPEAFF.

This chain links TRBV6-6 with TRBJ2-1; 11 positions agree with TRBD2. In germline, CDR1 is MNHNY, CDR2 SVGAGI (reference sequence). The CDR3 spans 16 residues. V gave up 0 bases and J gave up 7 bases; unmatched junction bases: 5. CDR3 coding DNA: TGTGCCAGCAGTTACTCTGGGCTAGCGGGAGGTAATGAGCAGTTCTTC. It yields the protein CASSYSGLAGGNEQFF.

The chain combines TRBV21-1 with TRBJ1-5. TRBV21-1 is a known pseudogene. The CDR3 spans 14 residues. This CDR3 is CASRFTSVGQPQHF. In DNA form, the CDR3 reads TGTGCCAGCAGATTCACAAGCGTGGGTCAGCCCCAGCATTTT.

The chain links TRBV28 to TRBJ1-2; 10 nucleotides match TRBD1. There are 12 residues in the CDR3. Germline values: CDR1 MDHEN, CDR2 SYDVKM. The CDR3 region is CATGGGLDGYTF. The DNA of the CDR3 is TGTGCGACAGGGGGCGGTCTGGATGGCTACACCTTC.

This rearrangement joins TRBV30 to TRBJ2-1; D may be TRBD1 (5 bases). The CDR3 totals 12 residues. Germline CDR1 and CDR2: GTSNPN and SVGIG (reference sequence). Trimming shortened V by 5 bases and J by 4 bases, and 9 bases separated the two germline ends. This chain's CDR3 is CAWGHFYNEQFF. CDR3 nucleotides: TGTGCCTGGGGACACTTTTACAATGAGCAGTTCTTC.

The V and J genes are TRBV2 and TRBJ2-3, with D maybe TRBD1 (6 bases). This CDR3 is 14 amino acids long. V shed 8 bases and J shed 0 bases, with 12 bases lying between them. CDR1 is SNHLY, CDR2 FYNNEI, per germline. This chain's CDR3 is CASRNRESTDTQYF. In DNA form, the CDR3 reads TGTGCCAGCCGAAACAGGGAAAGCACAGATACGCAGTATTTT.

This chain uses TRBV19 with TRBJ2-5; the match to TRBD2 covers 7 bases. Germline trimming cut 3 bases from V and 5 bases from J; bases unmatched to any gene: 12. Germline CDR1 LNHDA, CDR2 SQIVND (reference sequence). This CDR3 is built from 16 residues. CDR3 sequence reads: CASSMVGGGAGETQYF. The CDR3 DNA reads as TGTGCCAGTAGTATGGTTGGCGGGGGAGCCGGGGAGACCCAGTACTTC.